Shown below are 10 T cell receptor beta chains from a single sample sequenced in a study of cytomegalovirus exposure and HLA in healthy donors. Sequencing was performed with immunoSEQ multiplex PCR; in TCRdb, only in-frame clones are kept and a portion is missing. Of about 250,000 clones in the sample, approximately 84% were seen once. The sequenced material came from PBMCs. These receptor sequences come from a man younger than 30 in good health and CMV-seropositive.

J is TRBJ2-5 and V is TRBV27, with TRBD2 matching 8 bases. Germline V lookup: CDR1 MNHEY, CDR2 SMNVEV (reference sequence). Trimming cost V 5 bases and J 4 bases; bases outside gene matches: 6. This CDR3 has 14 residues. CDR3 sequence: CASSLSGMGETQYF. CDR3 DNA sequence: TGTGCCAGCAGTCTTAGCGGGATGGGAGAGACCCAGTACTTC.

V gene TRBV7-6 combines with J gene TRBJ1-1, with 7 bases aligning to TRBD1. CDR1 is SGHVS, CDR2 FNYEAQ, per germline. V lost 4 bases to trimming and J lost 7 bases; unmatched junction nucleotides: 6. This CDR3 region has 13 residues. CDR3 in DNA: TGTGCCAGCAGCTCCCGGGACAGCATTGAAGCTTTCTTT. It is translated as CASSSRDSIEAFF.

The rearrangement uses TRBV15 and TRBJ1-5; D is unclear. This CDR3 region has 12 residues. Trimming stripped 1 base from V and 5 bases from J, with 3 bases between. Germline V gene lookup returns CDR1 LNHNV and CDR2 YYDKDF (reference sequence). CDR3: CATSRGDQPQHF. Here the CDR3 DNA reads TGTGCCACCAGCAGAGGCGATCAGCCCCAGCATTTT.

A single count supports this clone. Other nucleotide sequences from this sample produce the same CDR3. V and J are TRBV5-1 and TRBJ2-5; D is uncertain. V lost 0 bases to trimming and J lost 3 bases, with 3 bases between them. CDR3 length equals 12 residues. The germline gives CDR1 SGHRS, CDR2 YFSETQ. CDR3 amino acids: CASSLAEETQYF. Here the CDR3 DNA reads TGCGCCAGCAGCTTGGCGGAAGAGACCCAGTACTTC.

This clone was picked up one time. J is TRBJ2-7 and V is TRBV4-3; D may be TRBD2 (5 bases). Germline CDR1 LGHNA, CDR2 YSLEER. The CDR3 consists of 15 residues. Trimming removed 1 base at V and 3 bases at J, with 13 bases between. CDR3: CASSQGVASRYEQYF. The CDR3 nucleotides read TGCGCCAGCAGCCAAGGGGTGGCTAGCCGCTACGAGCAGTACTTC.

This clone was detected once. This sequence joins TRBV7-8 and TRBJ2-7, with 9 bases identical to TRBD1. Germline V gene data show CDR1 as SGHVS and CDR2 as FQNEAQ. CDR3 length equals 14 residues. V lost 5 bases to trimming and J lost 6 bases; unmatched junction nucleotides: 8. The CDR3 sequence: CASSQTGGLSEQYF. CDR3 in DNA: TGTGCCAGCAGCCAGACAGGGGGGTTGTCCGAGCAGTACTTC.

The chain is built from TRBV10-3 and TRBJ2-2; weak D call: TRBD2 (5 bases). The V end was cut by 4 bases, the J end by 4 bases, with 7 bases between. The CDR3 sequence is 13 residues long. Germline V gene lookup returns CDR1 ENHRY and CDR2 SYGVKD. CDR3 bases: TGTGCCATCAGTGTTGAGGGCACCGGGGAGCTGTTTTTT. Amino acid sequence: CAISVEGTGELFF.

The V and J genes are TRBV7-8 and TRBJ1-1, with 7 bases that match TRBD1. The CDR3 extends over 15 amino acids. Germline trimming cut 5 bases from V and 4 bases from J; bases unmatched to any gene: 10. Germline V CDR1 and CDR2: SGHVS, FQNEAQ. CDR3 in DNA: TGTGCCAGCAGCCCAGCAGGGGGAAGAGGCACTGAAGCTTTCTTT. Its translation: CASSPAGGRGTEAFF.

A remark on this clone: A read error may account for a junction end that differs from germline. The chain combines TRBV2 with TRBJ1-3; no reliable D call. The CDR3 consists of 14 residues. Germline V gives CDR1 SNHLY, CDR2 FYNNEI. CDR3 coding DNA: TGTGCCAGCAGTCTCGAGGGCTCTGGAAACGCCATATATTTT. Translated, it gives CASSLEGSGNAIYF.

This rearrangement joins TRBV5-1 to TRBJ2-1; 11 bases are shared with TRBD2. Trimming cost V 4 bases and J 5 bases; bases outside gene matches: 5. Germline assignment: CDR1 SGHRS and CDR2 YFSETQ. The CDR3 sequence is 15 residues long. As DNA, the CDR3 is TGCGCCAGCAGCCGACCGGGACTAGCGGACAATGAGCAGTTCTTC. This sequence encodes CASSRPGLADNEQFF.